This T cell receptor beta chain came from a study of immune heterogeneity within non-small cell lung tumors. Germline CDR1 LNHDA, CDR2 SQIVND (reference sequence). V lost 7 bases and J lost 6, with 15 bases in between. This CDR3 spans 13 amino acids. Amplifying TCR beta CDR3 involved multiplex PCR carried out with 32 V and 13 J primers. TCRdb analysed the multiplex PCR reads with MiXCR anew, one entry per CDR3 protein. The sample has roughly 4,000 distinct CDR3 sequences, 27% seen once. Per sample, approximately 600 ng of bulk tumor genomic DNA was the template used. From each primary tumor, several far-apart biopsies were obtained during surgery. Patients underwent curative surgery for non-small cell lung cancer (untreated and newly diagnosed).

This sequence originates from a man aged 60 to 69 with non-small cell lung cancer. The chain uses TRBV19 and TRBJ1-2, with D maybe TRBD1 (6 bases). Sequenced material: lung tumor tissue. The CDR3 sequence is CASTLGGADGYTF. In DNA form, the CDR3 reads TGTGCCAGTACCCTCGGGGGCGCAGATGGCTACACCTTC.